This T cell receptor (beta chain) was found in a study of blood T cells in healthy people across ages. Findings of the study overall: Roughly linearly, TCR beta diversity per million T cells fell as age increased.

A remark on this clonotype: Its antigen remains unknown.

Primed by a sample-barcoded 5' primer and a J-beta primer mix, a second PCR proceeded for about 6 to 12 cycles. Template switching added a 12-random-nucleotide identifier to every cDNA molecule. TCRdb reprocessed the 5' RACE reads with MiXCR, giving one entry per CDR3 protein. The sample shows 1.5 million or so distinct CDR3 sequences, less than 45% of them seen only once. The V gene lost 0 bases and the J gene lost 1 base, with 6 bases spanning the gap. Germline assignment: CDR1 MGHRA and CDR2 YSYEKL. This CDR3 has 14 residues. The TCR comes from a woman in her late teens or twenties in good health. The specimen sequenced was blood. The rearrangement links TRBV4-1 to TRBJ1-1, with D unresolved. In DNA form, the CDR3 reads TGCGCCAGCAGCCAAGATTACCAGAACACTGAAGCTTTCTTT. Translating it yields CASSQDYQNTEAFF.